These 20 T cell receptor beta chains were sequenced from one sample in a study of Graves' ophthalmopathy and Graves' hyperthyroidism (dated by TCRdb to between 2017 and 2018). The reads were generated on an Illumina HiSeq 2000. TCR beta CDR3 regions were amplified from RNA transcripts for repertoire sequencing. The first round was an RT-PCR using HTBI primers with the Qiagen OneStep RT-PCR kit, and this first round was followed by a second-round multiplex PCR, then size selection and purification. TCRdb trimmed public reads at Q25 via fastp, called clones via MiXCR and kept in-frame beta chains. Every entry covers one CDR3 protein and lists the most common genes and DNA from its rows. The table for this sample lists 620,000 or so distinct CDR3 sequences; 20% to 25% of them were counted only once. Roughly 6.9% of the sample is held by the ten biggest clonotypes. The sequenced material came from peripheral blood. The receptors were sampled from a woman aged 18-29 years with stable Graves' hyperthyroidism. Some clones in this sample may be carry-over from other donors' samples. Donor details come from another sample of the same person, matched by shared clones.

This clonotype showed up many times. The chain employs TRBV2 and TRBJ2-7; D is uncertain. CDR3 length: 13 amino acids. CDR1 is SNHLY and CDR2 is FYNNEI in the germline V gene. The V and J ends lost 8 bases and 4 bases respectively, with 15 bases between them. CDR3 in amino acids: CASCSDVVYEQYF. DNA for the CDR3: TGTGCCAGCTGTAGTGACGTCGTATACGAGCAGTACTTC. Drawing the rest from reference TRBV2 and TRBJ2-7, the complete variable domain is EPEVTQTPSHQVTQMGQEVILRCVPISNHLYFYWYRQILGQKVEFLVSFYNNEISEKSEIFDDQFSVERPDGSNFTLKIRSTKLEDSAMYFCASCSDVVYEQYFGPGTRLTVT.

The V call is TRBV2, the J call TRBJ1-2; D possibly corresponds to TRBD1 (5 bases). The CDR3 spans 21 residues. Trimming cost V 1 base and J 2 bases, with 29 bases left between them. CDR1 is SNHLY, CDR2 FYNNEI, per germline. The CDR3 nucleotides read TGTGCCAGCAGTGAAGGGGACGGAGGGTCCTTTGGTAACCTTCCAAACTATGGCTACACCTTC. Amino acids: CASSEGDGGSFGNLPNYGYTF.

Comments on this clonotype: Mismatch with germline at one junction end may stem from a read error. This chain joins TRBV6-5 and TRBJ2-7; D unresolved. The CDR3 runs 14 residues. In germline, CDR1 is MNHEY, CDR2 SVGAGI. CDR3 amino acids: CASSYFGPGYEQYF. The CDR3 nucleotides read TGTGCCAGCAGCTACTTTGGACCGGGCTACGAGCAGTACTTC.

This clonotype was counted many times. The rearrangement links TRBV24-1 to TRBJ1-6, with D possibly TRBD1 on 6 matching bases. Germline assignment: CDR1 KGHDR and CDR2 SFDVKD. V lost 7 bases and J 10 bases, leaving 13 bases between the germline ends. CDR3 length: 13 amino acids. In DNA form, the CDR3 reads TGTGCCACCAGGGCCGCAGGGGAGTCACCCCTCCACTTT. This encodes CATRAAGESPLHF.

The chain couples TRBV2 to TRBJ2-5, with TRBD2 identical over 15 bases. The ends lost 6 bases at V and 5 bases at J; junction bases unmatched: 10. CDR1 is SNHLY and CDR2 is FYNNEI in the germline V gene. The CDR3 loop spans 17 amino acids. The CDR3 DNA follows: TGTGCCAGCAGGGAACGGACTAGCGGGGGGGGCCGGGAGACCCAGTACTTC. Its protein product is CASRERTSGGGRETQYF. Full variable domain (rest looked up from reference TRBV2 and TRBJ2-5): EPEVTQTPSHQVTQMGQEVILRCVPISNHLYFYWYRQILGQKVEFLVSFYNNEISEKSEIFDDQFSVERPDGSNFTLKIRSTKLEDSAMYFCASRERTSGGGRETQYFGPGTRLLVL.

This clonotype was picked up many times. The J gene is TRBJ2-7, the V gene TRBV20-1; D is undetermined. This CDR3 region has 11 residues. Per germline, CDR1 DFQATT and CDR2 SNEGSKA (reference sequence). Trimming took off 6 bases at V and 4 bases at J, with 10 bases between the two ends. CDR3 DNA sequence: TGCAGTGCGGCGAAGTCTTACGAGCAGTACTTC. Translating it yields CSAAKSYEQYF.

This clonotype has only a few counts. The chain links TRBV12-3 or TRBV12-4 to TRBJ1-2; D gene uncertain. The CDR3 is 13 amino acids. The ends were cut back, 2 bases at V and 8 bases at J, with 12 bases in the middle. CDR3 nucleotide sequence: TGTGCCAGCAGTTTAAACGCAGGAATGGGCTACACCTTC. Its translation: CASSLNAGMGYTF.

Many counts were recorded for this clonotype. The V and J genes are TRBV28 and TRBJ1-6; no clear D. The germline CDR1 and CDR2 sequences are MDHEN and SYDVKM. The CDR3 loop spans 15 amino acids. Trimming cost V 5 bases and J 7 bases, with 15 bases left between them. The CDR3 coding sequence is TGTGCCAGCAGTACCCCCGGGATAAAGAATTCACCCCTCCACTTT. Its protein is CASSTPGIKNSPLHF. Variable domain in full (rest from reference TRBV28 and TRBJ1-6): DVKVTQSSRYLVKRTGEKVFLECVQDMDHENMFWYRQDPGLGLRLIYFSYDVKMKEKGDIPEGYSVSREKKERFSLILESASTNQTSMYLCASSTPGIKNSPLHFGNGTRLTVT.

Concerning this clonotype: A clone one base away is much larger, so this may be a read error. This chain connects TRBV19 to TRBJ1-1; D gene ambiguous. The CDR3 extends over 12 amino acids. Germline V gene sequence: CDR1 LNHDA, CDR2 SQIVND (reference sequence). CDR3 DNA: TGTGCCAGTACCGGCCTAAACACTGAAGCTTGCTTT. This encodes CASTGLNTEACF.

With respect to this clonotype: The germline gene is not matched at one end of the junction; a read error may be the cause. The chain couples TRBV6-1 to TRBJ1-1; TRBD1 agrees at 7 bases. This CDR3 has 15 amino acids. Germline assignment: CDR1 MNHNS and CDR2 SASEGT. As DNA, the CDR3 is TGTGCCAGCAGTCCAGGGACAGAGGGCTCTACTGATGCTTTCTTT. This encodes CASSPGTEGSTDAFF.

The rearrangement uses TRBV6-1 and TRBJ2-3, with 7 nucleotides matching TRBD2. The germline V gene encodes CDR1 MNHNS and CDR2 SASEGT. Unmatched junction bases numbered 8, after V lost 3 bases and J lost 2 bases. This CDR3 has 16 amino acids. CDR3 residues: CASSDVPSGNTDTQYF. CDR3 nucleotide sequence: TGTGCCAGCAGTGATGTTCCTAGCGGAAACACAGATACGCAGTATTTT.

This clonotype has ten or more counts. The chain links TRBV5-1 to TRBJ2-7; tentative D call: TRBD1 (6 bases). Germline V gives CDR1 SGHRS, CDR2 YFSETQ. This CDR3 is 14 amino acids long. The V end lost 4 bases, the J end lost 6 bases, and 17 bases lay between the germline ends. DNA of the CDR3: TGCGCCAGCAGCCCTGGCGCAGGGGTGAGCGAGCAGTACTTC. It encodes CASSPGAGVSEQYF. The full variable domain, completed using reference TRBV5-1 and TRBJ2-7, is KAGVTQTPRYLIKTRGQQVTLSCSPISGHRSVSWYQQTPGQGLQFLFEYFSETQRNKGNFPGRFSGRQFSNSRSEMNVSTLELGDSALYLCASSPGAGVSEQYFGPGTRLTVT.

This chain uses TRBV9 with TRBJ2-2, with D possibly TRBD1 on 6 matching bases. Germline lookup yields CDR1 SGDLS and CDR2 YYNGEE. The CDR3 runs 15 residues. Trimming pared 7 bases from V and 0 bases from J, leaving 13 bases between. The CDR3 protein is CASGLDRANTGELFF. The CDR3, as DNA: TGTGCCAGCGGATTGGACAGAGCGAACACCGGGGAGCTGTTTTTT.

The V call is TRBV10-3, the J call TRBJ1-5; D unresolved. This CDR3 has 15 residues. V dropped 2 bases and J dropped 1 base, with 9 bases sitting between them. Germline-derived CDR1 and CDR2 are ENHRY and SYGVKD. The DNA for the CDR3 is TGTGCCATCAGTGAGGACACGACAAGCAATCAGCCCCAGCATTTT. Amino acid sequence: CAISEDTTSNQPQHF.

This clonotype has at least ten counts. The CDR3 reads CASSLDLSTSGTYEQYF. CDR3 sequence (DNA): TGTGCCAGCAGCTTAGATCTGAGTACTAGCGGGACGTACGAGCAGTACTTC. V and J are TRBV11-2 and TRBJ2-7; 10 positions match TRBD2. The CDR3 has 17 residues. The V and J ends lost 0 bases and 4 bases, in that order; junction bases with no gene match: 9. The V gene's germline CDR1 is SGHAT and CDR2 FQNNGV. Filled out from reference TRBV11-2 and TRBJ2-7, the complete variable domain reads EAGVAQSPRYKIIEKRQSVAFWCNPISGHATLYWYQQILGQGPKLLIQFQNNGVVDDSQLPKDRFSAERLKGVDSTLKIQPAKLEDSAVYLCASSLDLSTSGTYEQYFGPGTRLTVT.

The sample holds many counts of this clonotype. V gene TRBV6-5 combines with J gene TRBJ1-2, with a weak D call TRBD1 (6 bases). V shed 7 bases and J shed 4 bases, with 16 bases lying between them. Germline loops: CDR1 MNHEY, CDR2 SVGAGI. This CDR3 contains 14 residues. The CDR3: CASIHSGAVYGYTF. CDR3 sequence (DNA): TGTGCCAGCATTCACTCGGGGGCCGTCTATGGCTACACCTTC.

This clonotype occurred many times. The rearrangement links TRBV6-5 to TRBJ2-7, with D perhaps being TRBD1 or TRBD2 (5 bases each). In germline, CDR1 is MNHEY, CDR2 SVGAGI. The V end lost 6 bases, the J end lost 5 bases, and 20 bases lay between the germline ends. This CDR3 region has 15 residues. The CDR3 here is CASSPERPEGNEQYF. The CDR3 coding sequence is TGTGCCAGCAGCCCCGAGAGGCCCGAGGGGAACGAGCAGTACTTC.

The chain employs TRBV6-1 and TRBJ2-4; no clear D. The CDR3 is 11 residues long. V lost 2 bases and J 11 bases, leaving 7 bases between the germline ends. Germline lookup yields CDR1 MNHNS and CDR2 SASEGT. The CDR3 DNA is TGTGCCAGCAGTGAACGGACGGTTCAGTACTTC. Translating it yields CASSERTVQYF.

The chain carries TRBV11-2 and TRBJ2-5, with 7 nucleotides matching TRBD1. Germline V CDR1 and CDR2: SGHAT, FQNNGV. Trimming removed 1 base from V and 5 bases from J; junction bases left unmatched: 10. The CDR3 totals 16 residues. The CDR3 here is CASSLGRQGYGETQYF. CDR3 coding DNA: TGTGCCAGCAGCTTAGGACGACAGGGATATGGGGAGACCCAGTACTTC.

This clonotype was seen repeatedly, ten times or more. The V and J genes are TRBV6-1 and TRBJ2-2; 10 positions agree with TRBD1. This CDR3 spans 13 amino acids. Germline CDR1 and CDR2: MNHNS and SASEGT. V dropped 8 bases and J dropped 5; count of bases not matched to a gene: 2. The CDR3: CASRDRGTGELFF. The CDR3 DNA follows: TGTGCCAGCCGGGACAGGGGAACCGGGGAGCTGTTTTTT.